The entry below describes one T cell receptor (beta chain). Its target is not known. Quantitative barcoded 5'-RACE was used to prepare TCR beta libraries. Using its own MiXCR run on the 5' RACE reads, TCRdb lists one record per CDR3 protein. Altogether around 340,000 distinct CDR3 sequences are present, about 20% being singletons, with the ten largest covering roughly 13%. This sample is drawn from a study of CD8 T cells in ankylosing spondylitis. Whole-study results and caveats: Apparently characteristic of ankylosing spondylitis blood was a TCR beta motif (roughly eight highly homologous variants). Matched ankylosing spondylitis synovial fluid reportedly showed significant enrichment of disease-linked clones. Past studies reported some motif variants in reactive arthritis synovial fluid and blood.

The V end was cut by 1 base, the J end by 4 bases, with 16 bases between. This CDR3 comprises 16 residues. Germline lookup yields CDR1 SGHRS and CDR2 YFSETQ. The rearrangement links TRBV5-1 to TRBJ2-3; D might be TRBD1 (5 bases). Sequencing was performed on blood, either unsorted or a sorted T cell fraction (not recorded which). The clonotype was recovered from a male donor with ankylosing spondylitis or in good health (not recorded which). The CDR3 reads CASSLTRTQPPDTQYF. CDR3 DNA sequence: TGCGCCAGCAGCTTGACGCGGACACAGCCCCCAGATACGCAGTATTTT.